The sequence of this T cell receptor (beta chain) was determined in a study of early T cells in non-severe SARS-CoV-2 infection (dated by TCRdb to about 2021). Looking at the study overall: Bulk RNA from unsorted whole blood was used for TCR sequencing, so alpha and beta chains could not be paired. What the research found in general, with its limitations: VDJdb matching was skewed toward anti-spike CD8 responses and likely underestimated virus-specific expansions by missing private and CD4 specificities.

V has 5 bases trimmed and J has 4 bases trimmed; junction bases matching no gene number 8. The CDR3 holds 15 amino acids from the cysteine to the phenylalanine. The CDR3 DNA has 45 bases and is translated from base 1. A case-control design nested within a healthcare worker cohort in London, UK, was used, with weekly nasopharyngeal swab PCR tests and blood sampling performed. Between 23 and 31 March 2020, the week of the UK lockdown, healthcare workers were enrolled and then followed up weekly for as long as 16 weeks. The sample holds a few counts of this clonotype. Its antigen has not been determined. No per-base quality is available; no much larger clone lies one base away. The receptor library was made with 5' RACE. Sequencing instrument: NextSeq 500. To correct for sequencing error and PCR bias, the TCR library protocol tagged individual cDNA molecules with unique molecular identifiers. Both TCR alpha and beta chains were sequenced, and tight co-correlation was observed between alpha and beta sequence abundances in each sample. Regarding the original processing steps: Decombinator V4 was used to annotate the V gene, J gene and CDR3 of the TCR sequences. TCRs were defined as expanded if a significant change between any two time points was detected under a Poisson model with p below 0.0001. Abundances of TCRs were expressed as counts per million after normalisation to the total number of TCRs sequenced in each sample. TRAV1-2 paired with TRAJ12, TRAJ20 or TRAJ33 defined MAIT TCRs, while TRAV10 paired with TRAJ18 defined iNKT TCRs. A search of VDJdb, accessed on 1 November 2021, was run for TCRs annotated to CMV, EBV and SARS-CoV-2, with TCRs annotated for multiple antigens excluded. TCRdb reprocessed the public reads (quality trimming at Q25 with fastp, clone calling with MiXCR) and kept in-frame beta chains. Rows matching on CDR3 protein sequence are summarized as one entry with the most common DNA and genes. The V and J calls were determined by TCRdb, not by the authors. This sample gives about 62,000 distinct CDR3 sequences in total; 8% to 10% of them show up just once. The biggest ten clones account for over 1% of the sample.

The clonotype was recovered from an adult who was a healthcare worker with PCR-confirmed SARS-CoV-2 infection or an uninfected control (not recorded which). The sequencing input was whole blood. The chain links TRBV12-3 or TRBV12-4 with TRBJ1-2, with 9 central nucleotides matching TRBD1. The DNA reads TGTGCCAGCAGTCTACAGGGGGCGATGGGCTATGGCTACACCTTC. It translates to CASSLQGAMGYGYTF.